The TCR beta chain under discussion was sequenced for a study of blood T cell repertoires in COVID-19. About the research overall: Some COVID-19 samples were acute and others convalescent; all came from the United States, Italy and Spain. PBMCs, B-cell-depleted T cells, or T cells were the source of the cDNA or gDNA that made up the material.

Assay used: immunoSEQ multiplex PCR; TCRdb lists only in-frame clones, some missing. The sample contains 400,000 to 500,000 clones, around 89% of which appear only once. Individuals drawn from about 26 US areas were roughly 18 to 100 years old. Participants' reported clinical history set cohort assignment. Sample: PBMCs or T cells enriched from blood (not recorded which). This clonotype was sampled from a woman aged 40 to 50 who had recovered from COVID-19.

The CDR3 DNA is TGTGCCAGCAGCTTCCGGACACGGACGCAAGAGACCCAGTACTTC. As protein: CASSFRTRTQETQYF. The chain joins TRBV3-1 (or the pseudogene TRBV3-2) to TRBJ2-5; D might be TRBD1 (5 bases). The germline V gene encodes CDR1 LGHDT and CDR2 YNNKEL (reference sequence). The CDR3 sequence is 15 residues long. V was cut by 5 bases and J by 2 bases, with 15 bases left in between.